Below, one T cell receptor beta chain is given with its context. Antigen unknown. PCR employed 60 Vbeta and 13 Jbeta primers. Generated by immunoSEQ multiplex PCR, the TCRdb table keeps only in-frame clones and is missing some. The sample shows some 150,000 clones, approximately 80% of them seen only once. These data are taken from a study of cytomegalovirus exposure and HLA in healthy donors. About the research overall: An early release of data contained approximately 85 million unique TCRs, which came from HLA-typed donors. Study-wide findings and caveats: A later analysis linked 15,000 to 20,000 TCR beta sequences to HLA alleles at 0.05 false discovery rate. The study designated some 180 TCR beta chains cytomegalovirus-associated.

Germline V CDR1 and CDR2: SGHRS, YFSETQ. V lost 2 bases, J lost 0 bases, and 9 bases lay in between. The CDR3 runs to 15 residues. The receptor comes from a man younger than 30 in good health and CMV-seropositive. The J gene is TRBJ2-1, the V gene TRBV5-1; TRBD2 is a possible D gene (6 bases). The material sequenced was PBMCs. The CDR3 region has the DNA TGCGCCAGCAGCTTTCTAGCGAGCTCCTACAATGAGCAGTTCTTC. Amino acid sequence: CASSFLASSYNEQFF.